This entry features one T cell receptor (beta chain) sequence. This entry is derived from a study of T cell changes during pregnancy in multiple sclerosis. Using immunoSEQ multiplex PCR, the repertoire was profiled, and TCRdb retains in-frame clones only, with some absent. The data show tens of thousands of clones, 85% to 95% seen once. Trimming took 7 bases from V and 8 from J; bases not matched to a gene: 19. CDR1 LGHNT and CDR2 FRNRAP come from the germline V gene. There are 17 residues in the CDR3. Sequences were derived from peripheral blood, sampled after pregnancy. This clonotype originated in a female donor with multiple sclerosis, enrolled in a pregnancy study. The chain combines TRBV12-5 with TRBJ2-1, with 8 bases aligning to TRBD2. The CDR3 DNA reads as TGTGCTAGTGCCGCAACCTCCGGGACTAGGAGGAACTATGAGCAGTTCTTC. It yields the protein CASAATSGTRRNYEQFF.